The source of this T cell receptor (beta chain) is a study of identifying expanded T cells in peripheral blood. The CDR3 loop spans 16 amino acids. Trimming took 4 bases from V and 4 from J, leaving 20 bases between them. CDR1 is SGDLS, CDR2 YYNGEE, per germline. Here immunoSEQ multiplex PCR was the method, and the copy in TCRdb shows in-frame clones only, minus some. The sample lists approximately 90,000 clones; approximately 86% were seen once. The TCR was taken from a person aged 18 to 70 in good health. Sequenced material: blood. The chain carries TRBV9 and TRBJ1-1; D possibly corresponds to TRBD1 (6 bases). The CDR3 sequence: CASSPMEGGLGTEAFF. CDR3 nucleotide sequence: TGTGCCAGCAGCCCCATGGAGGGGGGCCTGGGCACTGAAGCTTTCTTT.